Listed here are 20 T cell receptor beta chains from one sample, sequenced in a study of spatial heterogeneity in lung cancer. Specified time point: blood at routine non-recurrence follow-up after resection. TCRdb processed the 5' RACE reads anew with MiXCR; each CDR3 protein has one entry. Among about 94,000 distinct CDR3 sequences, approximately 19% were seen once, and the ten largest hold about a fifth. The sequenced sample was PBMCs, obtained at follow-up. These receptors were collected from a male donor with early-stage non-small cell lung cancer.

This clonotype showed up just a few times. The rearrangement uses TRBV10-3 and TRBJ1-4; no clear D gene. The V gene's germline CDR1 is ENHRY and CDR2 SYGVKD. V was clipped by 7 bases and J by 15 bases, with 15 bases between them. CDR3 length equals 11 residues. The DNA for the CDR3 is TGTGCCATCACCCTCAGTCGGTCGTTGTTTTTT. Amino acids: CAITLSRSLFF.

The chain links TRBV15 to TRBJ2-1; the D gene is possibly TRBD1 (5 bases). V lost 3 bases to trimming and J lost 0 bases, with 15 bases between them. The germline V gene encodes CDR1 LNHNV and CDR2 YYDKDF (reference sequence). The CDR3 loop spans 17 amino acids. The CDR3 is CATSSPQDVSSYNEQFF. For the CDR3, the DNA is TGTGCCACCAGCAGCCCACAGGACGTGAGCTCCTACAATGAGCAGTTCTTC.

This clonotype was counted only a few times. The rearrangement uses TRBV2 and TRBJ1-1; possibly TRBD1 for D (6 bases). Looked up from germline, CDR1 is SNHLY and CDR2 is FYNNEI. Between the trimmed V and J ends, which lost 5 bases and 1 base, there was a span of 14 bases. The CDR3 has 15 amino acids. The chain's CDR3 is CASSRTVPANTEAFF. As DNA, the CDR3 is TGTGCCAGCAGTAGGACAGTTCCCGCGAACACTGAAGCTTTCTTT.

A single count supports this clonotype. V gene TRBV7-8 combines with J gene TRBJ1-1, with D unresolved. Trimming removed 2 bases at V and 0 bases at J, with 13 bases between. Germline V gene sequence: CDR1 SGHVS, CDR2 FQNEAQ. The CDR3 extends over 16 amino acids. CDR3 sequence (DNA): TGTGCCAGCAGCTTACGTTCGACCGGGATGAACACTGAAGCTTTCTTT. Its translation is CASSLRSTGMNTEAFF.

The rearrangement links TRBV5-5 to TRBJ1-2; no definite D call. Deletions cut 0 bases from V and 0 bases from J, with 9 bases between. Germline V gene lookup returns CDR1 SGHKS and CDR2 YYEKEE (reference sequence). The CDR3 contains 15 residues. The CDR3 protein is CASSLDSSSNYGYTF. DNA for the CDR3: TGTGCCAGCAGCTTGGACAGTAGCTCTAACTATGGCTACACCTTC.

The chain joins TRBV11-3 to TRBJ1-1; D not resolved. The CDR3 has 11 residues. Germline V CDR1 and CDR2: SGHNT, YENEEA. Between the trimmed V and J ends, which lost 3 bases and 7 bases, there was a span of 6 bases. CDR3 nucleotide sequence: TGTGCCAGCAGCTTTGGAGGTGAAGCTTTCTTT. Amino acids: CASSFGGEAFF.

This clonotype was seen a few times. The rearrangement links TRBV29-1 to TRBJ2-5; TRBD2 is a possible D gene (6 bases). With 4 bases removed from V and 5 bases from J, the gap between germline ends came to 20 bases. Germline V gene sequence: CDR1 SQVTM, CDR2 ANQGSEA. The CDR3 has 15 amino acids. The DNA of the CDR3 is TGCAGCGTTGGGGAAGGAGGGGCGCGGGTTGAGACCCAGTACTTC. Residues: CSVGEGGARVETQYF.

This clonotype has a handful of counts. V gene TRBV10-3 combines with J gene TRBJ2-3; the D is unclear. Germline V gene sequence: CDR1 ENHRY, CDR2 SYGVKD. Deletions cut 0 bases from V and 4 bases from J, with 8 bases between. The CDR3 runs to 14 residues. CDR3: CAISESVGPDTQYF. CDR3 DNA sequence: TGTGCCATCAGTGAGTCGGTAGGACCAGATACGCAGTATTTT.

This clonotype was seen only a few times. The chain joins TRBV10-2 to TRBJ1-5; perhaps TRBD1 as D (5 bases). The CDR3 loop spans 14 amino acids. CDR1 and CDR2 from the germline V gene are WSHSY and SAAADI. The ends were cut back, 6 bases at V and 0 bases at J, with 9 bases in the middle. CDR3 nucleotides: TGCGCCAGCAGGGAAGACAGTAGCAATCAGCCCCAGCATTTT. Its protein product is CASREDSSNQPQHF.

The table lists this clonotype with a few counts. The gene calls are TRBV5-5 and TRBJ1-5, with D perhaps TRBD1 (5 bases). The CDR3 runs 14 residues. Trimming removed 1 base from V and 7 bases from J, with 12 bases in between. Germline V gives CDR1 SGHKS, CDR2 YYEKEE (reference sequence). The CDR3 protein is CASSLSQGGQPQHF. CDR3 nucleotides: TGTGCCAGCAGCTTGAGTCAGGGAGGGCAGCCCCAGCATTTT.

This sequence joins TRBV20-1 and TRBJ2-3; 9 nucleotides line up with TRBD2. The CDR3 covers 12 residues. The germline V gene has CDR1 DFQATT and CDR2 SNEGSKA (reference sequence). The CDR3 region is CSIAGAPDTQYF. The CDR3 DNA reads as TGCAGCATAGCGGGAGCCCCAGATACGCAGTATTTT.

This chain's CDR3 is CASSLGQKGAFF. The CDR3 nucleotides read TGTGCCAGCAGCTTAGGGCAGAAAGGAGCTTTCTTT. The J gene is TRBJ1-1, the V gene TRBV7-8; the D is unclear. Trimming shortened V by 1 base and J by 10 bases, and 10 bases separated the two germline ends. This CDR3 is 12 amino acids long. From germline, CDR1 is SGHVS and CDR2 FQNEAQ. Full variable domain (outside the CDR3, taken from reference TRBV7-8 and TRBJ1-1): GAGVSQSPRYKVAKRGQDVALRCDPISGHVSLFWYQQALGQGPEFLTYFQNEAQLDKSGLPSDRFFAERPEGSVSTLKIQRTQQEDSAVYLCASSLGQKGAFFGQGTRLTVV.

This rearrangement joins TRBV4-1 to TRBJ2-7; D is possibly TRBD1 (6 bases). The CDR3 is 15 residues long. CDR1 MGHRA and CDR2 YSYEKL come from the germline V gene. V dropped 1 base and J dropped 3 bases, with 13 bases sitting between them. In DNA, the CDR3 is TGCGCCAGCAGCCAAGCCGCGGACAGATTCTACGAGCAGTACGTC. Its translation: CASSQAADRFYEQYV.

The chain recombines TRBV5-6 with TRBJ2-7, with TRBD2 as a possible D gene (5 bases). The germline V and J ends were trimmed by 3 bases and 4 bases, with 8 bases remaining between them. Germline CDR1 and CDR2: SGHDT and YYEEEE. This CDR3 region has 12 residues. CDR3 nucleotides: TGTGCCAGCAGCTCTGGAGGATACGAGCAGTACGTC. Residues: CASSSGGYEQYV.

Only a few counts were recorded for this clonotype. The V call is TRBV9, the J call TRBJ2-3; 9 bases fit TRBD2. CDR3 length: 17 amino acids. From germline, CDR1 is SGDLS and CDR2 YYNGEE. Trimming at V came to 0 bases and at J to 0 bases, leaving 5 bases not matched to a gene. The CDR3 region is CASSVGLAGPSTDTQYF. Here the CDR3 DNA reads TGTGCCAGCAGCGTAGGTCTAGCGGGGCCTAGCACAGATACGCAGTATTTT.

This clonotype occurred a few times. The CDR3 bases are TGTGCCAGCCGAGGCGGAAGAAACACTGAAGCTTTCTTT. Translation: CASRGGRNTEAFF. The gene calls are TRBV6-9 and TRBJ1-1; D unclear. Trimming took off 8 bases at V and 2 bases at J, with 12 bases between the two ends. The germline gives CDR1 MNHGY, CDR2 SVAAGI. The CDR3 runs to 13 residues.

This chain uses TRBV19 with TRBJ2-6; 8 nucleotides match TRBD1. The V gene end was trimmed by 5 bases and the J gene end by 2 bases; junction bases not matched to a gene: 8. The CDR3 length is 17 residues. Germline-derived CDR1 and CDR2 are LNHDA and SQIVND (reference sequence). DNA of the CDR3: TGTGCCAGTAGTGGTAGGGCAGGGGGCCCTGGGGCCAACGTCCTGACTTTC. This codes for CASSGRAGGPGANVLTF.

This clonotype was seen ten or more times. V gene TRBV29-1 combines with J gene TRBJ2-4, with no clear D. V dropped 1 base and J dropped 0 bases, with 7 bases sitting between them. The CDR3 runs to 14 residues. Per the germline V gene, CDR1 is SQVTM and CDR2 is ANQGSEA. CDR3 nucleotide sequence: TGCAGCGTTGAAGTCGACGGAGCCAAAAACATTCAGTACTTC. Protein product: CSVEVDGAKNIQYF.

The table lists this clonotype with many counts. The CDR3 bases are TGCAGTGCCAGGGGGCAGGGCAATCAGCCCCAGCATTTT. This encodes CSARGQGNQPQHF. This chain uses TRBV20-1 with TRBJ1-5, with 8 bases aligning to TRBD1. The ends lost 6 bases at V and 2 bases at J; junction bases unmatched: 3. Per germline, CDR1 DFQATT and CDR2 SNEGSKA (reference sequence). CDR3 length: 13 amino acids.

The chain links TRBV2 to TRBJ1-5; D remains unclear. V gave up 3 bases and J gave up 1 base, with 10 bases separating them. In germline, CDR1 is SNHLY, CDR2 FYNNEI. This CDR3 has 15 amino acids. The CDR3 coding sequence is TGTGCCAGCAGTGAGTCCCCGGGAAGCAATCAGCCCCAGCATTTT. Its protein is CASSESPGSNQPQHF. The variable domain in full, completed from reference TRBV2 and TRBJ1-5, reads EPEVTQTPSHQVTQMGQEVILRCVPISNHLYFYWYRQILGQKVEFLVSFYNNEISEKSEIFDDQFSVERPDGSNFTLKIRSTKLEDSAMYFCASSESPGSNQPQHFGDGTRLSIL.